The next 27 T cell receptor beta chains were all read from a single sample in a study of T-cell memory formation after mild COVID-19. TCRdb independently ran MiXCR on the 5' RACE reads; one entry per CDR3 protein. The sample records almost 550,000 distinct CDR3 sequences, about a fifth being singletons. Sequenced material: PBMCs or a T cell subset sorted from them (not recorded which). Receptors were obtained from an adult woman who had mild COVID-19 (a few samples of this study predate the infection). Cell type and time point are not known.

The V call is TRBV3-1, the J call TRBJ1-2; no clear D. Germline V lookup: CDR1 LGHDT, CDR2 YNNKEL (reference sequence). CDR3 size: 17 residues. Trimming shortened V by 5 bases and J by 6 bases, and 25 bases separated the two germline ends. The CDR3 is CASSSYSLTPNLDGYTF. The CDR3 DNA is TGTGCCAGCAGCTCGTATTCGCTGACACCTAATTTGGATGGCTACACCTTC. Complete variable domain (other parts from reference TRBV3-1 and TRBJ1-2): DTAVSQTPKYLVTQMGNDKSIKCEQNLGHDTMYWYKQDSKKFLKIMFSYNNKELIINETVPNRFSPKSPDKAHLNLHINSLELGDSAVYFCASSSYSLTPNLDGYTFGSGTRLTVV.

This clonotype was recorded a few times. The genes are TRBV24-1 and TRBJ1-5; TRBD1 aligns across 9 bases. Germline trimming cut 4 bases from V and 6 bases from J; bases unmatched to any gene: 9. The CDR3 contains 16 residues. Germline values: CDR1 KGHDR, CDR2 SFDVKD. For the CDR3, the DNA is TGTGCCACCAGTGACCGGGGACAGGGTAGGCGTCAGCCCCAGCATTTT. Its protein product is CATSDRGQGRRQPQHF.

This clonotype turned up a few times. The chain employs TRBV7-9 and TRBJ2-3, with D perhaps matching TRBD1 (6 bases). V gave up 5 bases and J gave up 5 bases, with 20 bases separating them. Per the germline V gene, CDR1 is SEHNR and CDR2 is FQNEAQ (reference sequence). The CDR3 consists of 16 residues. The chain's CDR3 is CASSPHIGQGRDTQYF. The DNA for the CDR3 is TGTGCCAGCAGCCCCCACATCGGGCAGGGGAGAGATACGCAGTATTTT.

This clonotype has more than one count but fewer than ten. The V and J genes are TRBV4-2 and TRBJ2-7; D possibly uses TRBD1 or TRBD2 (6 bases each). The germline V gene encodes CDR1 LGHNA and CDR2 YNFKEQ. Trimming took off 6 bases at V and 3 bases at J, with 15 bases between the two ends. This CDR3 comprises 14 residues. As DNA, the CDR3 is TGTGCCAGCAGTAGGGGGGCAGGGGACTACGAGCAGTACTTC. Protein product: CASSRGAGDYEQYF.

The chain uses TRBV5-1 and TRBJ2-5; D is tentatively TRBD1 or TRBD2 (5 bases each). The V end was cut by 7 bases, the J end by 5 bases, with 30 bases between. From germline, CDR1 is SGHRS and CDR2 YFSETQ. The CDR3 contains 18 residues. The CDR3 reads CASGLRPGTRGSWETQYF. The CDR3 DNA sequence: TGCGCCAGCGGGTTACGGCCAGGGACGCGCGGAAGCTGGGAGACCCAGTACTTC.

The gene calls are TRBV27 and TRBJ1-5; 7 bases line up with TRBD1. Germline lookup yields CDR1 MNHEY and CDR2 SMNVEV (reference sequence). J lost 3 bases, V lost 6 bases, and 5 bases had no gene match. The CDR3 sequence is 14 residues long. The CDR3 DNA follows: TGTGCCAGCAGGCGAGACAGGGACAATCAGCCCCAGCATTTT. It encodes CASRRDRDNQPQHF.

This sequence joins TRBV5-1 and TRBJ2-1; D unclear. The CDR3 loop spans 16 amino acids. With 0 bases removed from V and 9 bases from J, the gap between germline ends came to 19 bases. CDR1 SGHRS and CDR2 YFSETQ come from the germline V gene. The DNA for the CDR3 is TGCGCCAGCAGCTTGGATCATGCGGCGTCTCGTCCTGAGCAGTTCTTC. It codes for CASSLDHAASRPEQFF.

The V and J genes are TRBV4-1 and TRBJ1-2, with D hard to call. The V end was cut by 8 bases, the J end by 3 bases, with 10 bases between. The V gene's germline CDR1 is MGHRA and CDR2 YSYEKL. The length of the CDR3 is 12 residues. The DNA for the CDR3 is TGCGCCAGCGGCTCGAGGGACTATGGCTACACCTTC. Protein: CASGSRDYGYTF.

This clonotype was observed a few times. This chain uses TRBV4-1 with TRBJ2-5; D not certain. The V and J ends lost 4 bases and 4 bases respectively, with 19 bases between them. Germline CDR1 MGHRA, CDR2 YSYEKL. The CDR3 length is 16 residues. CDR3 nucleotides: TGCGCCAGCAGCCCAGCCGATTTGTGGCCACTAGAGACCCAGTACTTC. Translating it yields CASSPADLWPLETQYF.

This clonotype showed up just a few times. The chain recombines TRBV7-2 with TRBJ2-7; no firm D call. V was pared by 1 base and J by 1 base, with 5 bases between. Germline loops: CDR1 SGHTA, CDR2 FQGNSA. CDR3 length: 13 residues. The chain's CDR3 is CASSLVESYEQYF. The CDR3 region has the DNA TGTGCCAGCAGCTTAGTTGAGTCCTACGAGCAGTACTTC.

V usage is TRBV12-5 and J usage is TRBJ2-1, with D unresolved. V lost 0 bases to trimming and J lost 1 base, with 7 bases between them. CDR3 length: 15 residues. Germline assignment: CDR1 LGHNT and CDR2 FRNRAP. DNA for the CDR3: TGTGCTAGTGGTTTGGTCGGGCTGTCCTACAATGAGCAGTTCTTC. This encodes CASGLVGLSYNEQFF.

On this clonotype: A junction end diverges from the germline sequence, so it may reflect a read error. This sequence joins TRBV7-7 and TRBJ2-7; 7 bases align to TRBD2. The CDR3 is 13 residues long. CDR1 and CDR2 from the germline V gene are SSHAT and FNYEAQ (reference sequence). The DNA of the CDR3 is TGTGCTAGCAGCTTAGGCCTAGCGGAGCCCCAGTACTTC. It specifies CASSLGLAEPQYF.

V gene TRBV5-4 combines with J gene TRBJ2-5; the match to TRBD2 covers 11 bases. Germline assignment: CDR1 SGHNT and CDR2 YYREEE (reference sequence). CDR3 size: 14 residues. Unmatched junction bases numbered 2, after V lost 4 bases and J lost 3 bases. CDR3: CASSAGLAEETQYF. CDR3 sequence (DNA): TGTGCCAGCAGCGCGGGACTAGCGGAAGAGACCCAGTACTTC.

This clonotype was seen repeatedly, ten times or more. The chain's CDR3 is CASSLGAAQETQYF. Here the CDR3 DNA reads TGCGCCAGCAGCTTGGGGGCGGCCCAAGAGACCCAGTACTTC. The chain carries TRBV5-1 and TRBJ2-5; D is ambiguous. The germline V gene encodes CDR1 SGHRS and CDR2 YFSETQ. The V end was cut by 0 bases, the J end by 1 base, with 7 bases between. This CDR3 has 14 residues.

V gene TRBV5-6 combines with J gene TRBJ1-1; D gene ambiguous. The CDR3 has 12 amino acids. Deletions cut 1 base from V and 3 bases from J, with 4 bases between. From germline, CDR1 is SGHDT and CDR2 YYEEEE. CDR3: CASSLWYTEAFF. The CDR3 coding sequence is TGTGCCAGCAGCTTGTGGTACACTGAAGCTTTCTTT. The complete variable domain, with remaining parts taken from reference TRBV5-6 and TRBJ1-1, reads DAGVTQSPTHLIKTRGQQVTLRCSPKSGHDTVSWYQQALGQGPQFIFQYYEEEERQRGNFPDRFSGHQFPNYSSELNVNALLLGDSALYLCASSLWYTEAFFGQGTRLTVV.

The chain combines TRBV7-6 with TRBJ2-1, with 8 bases aligning to TRBD2. Germline loops: CDR1 SGHVS, CDR2 FNYEAQ. The CDR3 has 15 amino acids. The V gene end was trimmed by 5 bases and the J gene end by 2 bases; junction bases not matched to a gene: 5. CDR3 nucleotide sequence: TGTGCCAGCAGCGAGGGACTAGGGGCCTACAATGAGCAGTTCTTC. It specifies CASSEGLGAYNEQFF.

The gene calls are TRBV11-2 and TRBJ2-3; D gene unclear. V lost 6 bases to trimming and J lost 2 bases, with 12 bases between them. The CDR3 sequence is 14 residues long. Looked up from germline, CDR1 is SGHAT and CDR2 is FQNNGV. Here the CDR3 DNA reads TGTGCCAGCAGGGGGATTAGGGCCACAGATACGCAGTATTTT. Its translation: CASRGIRATDTQYF.

The rearrangement links TRBV12-3 or TRBV12-4 to TRBJ2-3; perhaps TRBD2 as D (7 bases). The CDR3 length is 13 residues. V lost 4 bases to trimming and J lost 6 bases, with 11 bases between them. This chain's CDR3 is CASSYRGADTQYF. The DNA of the CDR3 is TGTGCCAGCAGTTATCGGGGGGCGGATACGCAGTATTTT.

This clonotype was counted a few times. The chain has TRBV12-3 or TRBV12-4 and TRBJ2-1; D is ambiguous. The V end lost 2 bases, the J end lost 5 bases, and 7 bases lay between the germline ends. There are 13 residues in the CDR3. The CDR3: CASSLSPDNEQFF. CDR3 nucleotide sequence: TGTGCCAGCAGTTTAAGTCCTGACAATGAGCAGTTCTTC.

This chain connects TRBV5-1 to TRBJ2-7, with unresolved D. This CDR3 contains 13 residues. Per the germline V gene, CDR1 is SGHRS and CDR2 is YFSETQ. Trimming cost V 0 bases and J 2 bases, with 6 bases left between them. The CDR3 here is CASSLESAYEQYF. The CDR3 DNA sequence: TGCGCCAGCAGCTTGGAAAGTGCCTACGAGCAGTACTTC.

The table lists this clonotype with many counts. The chain links TRBV4-1 to TRBJ1-5; D perhaps matches TRBD1 (5 bases). Germline CDR1 is MGHRA and CDR2 is YSYEKL. Trimming took off 3 bases at V and 2 bases at J, with 8 bases between the two ends. This CDR3 region has 14 residues. The CDR3 sequence: CASSHEQGNQPQHF. CDR3 nucleotide sequence: TGCGCCAGCAGCCACGAACAGGGCAATCAGCCCCAGCATTTT.

This clonotype was seen only a few times. This chain uses TRBV9 with TRBJ2-1; 7 bases agree with TRBD1. This CDR3 is 13 amino acids long. Losses at the gene ends were 2 bases for V and 7 bases for J; bases not matched to a gene: 3. Germline assignment: CDR1 SGDLS and CDR2 YYNGEE. CDR3 DNA sequence: TGTGCCAGCAGCGTTGACAGGGCGAATGAGCAGTTCTTC. It translates to CASSVDRANEQFF.

This clonotype has just a few counts. V usage is TRBV6-5 and J usage is TRBJ1-5; perhaps TRBD1 as D (5 bases). The CDR3 contains 12 residues. Germline V gives CDR1 MNHEY, CDR2 SVGAGI. V was shortened by 6 bases and J by 5 bases, with 8 bases between the two germline ends. The CDR3, as DNA: TGTGCCAGCAGCTCGACAGATCAGCCCCAGCATTTT. Amino acid sequence: CASSSTDQPQHF.

This clonotype was seen a few times. The chain's CDR3 is CASSLAGRGQPQHF. The CDR3, as DNA: TGTGCCAGCAGCTTAGCGGGGCGGGGTCAGCCCCAGCATTTT. The V and J genes are TRBV11-3 and TRBJ1-5; TRBD1 might be the D (5 bases). Germline lookup yields CDR1 SGHNT and CDR2 YENEEA. The CDR3 is made up of 14 amino acids. V was shortened by 1 base and J by 6 bases, with 10 bases between the two germline ends.

This chain joins TRBV27 and TRBJ2-3; the D gene is possibly TRBD2 (5 bases). V lost 5 bases and J 1 base, leaving 16 bases between the germline ends. CDR3 length: 16 residues. Per germline, CDR1 MNHEY and CDR2 SMNVEV (reference sequence). CDR3 sequence reads: CASSPWTGPGTDTQYF. For the CDR3, the DNA is TGTGCCAGCAGTCCCTGGACTGGGCCGGGCACAGATACGCAGTATTTT.

The chain carries TRBV9 and TRBJ2-7, with D tentatively TRBD2 (6 bases). The CDR3 extends over 14 amino acids. Germline CDR1 is SGDLS and CDR2 is YYNGEE. Trimming left V 0 bases short and J 3 bases short, with 10 bases between. The CDR3 here is CASSVGRDNYEQYF. CDR3 in DNA: TGTGCCAGCAGCGTAGGGCGGGATAACTACGAGCAGTACTTC.

There are a few counts of this clonotype. CDR3 protein: CASSYGTGEDNSPLHF. The DNA for the CDR3 is TGCGCCAGCAGCTACGGGACAGGAGAGGATAATTCACCCCTCCACTTT. The V call is TRBV5-1, the J call TRBJ1-6, with TRBD1 identical over 8 bases. Trimming cost V 3 bases and J 5 bases; bases outside gene matches: 7. The CDR3 has 16 residues. Germline CDR1 reads SGHRS; CDR2 reads YFSETQ.